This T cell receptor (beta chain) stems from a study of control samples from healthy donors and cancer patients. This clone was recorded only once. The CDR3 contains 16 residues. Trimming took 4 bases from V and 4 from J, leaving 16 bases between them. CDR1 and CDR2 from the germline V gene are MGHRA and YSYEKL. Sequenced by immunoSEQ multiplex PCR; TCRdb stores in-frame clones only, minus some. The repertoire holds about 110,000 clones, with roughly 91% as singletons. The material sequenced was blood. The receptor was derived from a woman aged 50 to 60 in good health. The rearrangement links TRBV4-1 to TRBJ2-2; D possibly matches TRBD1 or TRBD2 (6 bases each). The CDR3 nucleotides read TGCGCCAGCAGCCCTCTTTGGGGGCGGGGCACCGGGGAGCTGTTTTTT. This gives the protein CASSPLWGRGTGELFF.